Below are 29 T cell receptor beta chains sequenced from a single sample in a study of blood T cell repertoires in COVID-19. Method: immunoSEQ multiplex PCR; TCRdb's copy keeps in-frame clones and lacks some. This table holds about 220,000 clones, 75% to 90% found once. The sequencing input was peripheral blood. Receptors originate from a woman in her 70s with COVID-19, enrolled during active disease.

The gene calls are TRBV9 and TRBJ1-6, with a possible D match to TRBD1 (6 bases). The CDR3 length is 15 residues. In germline, CDR1 is SGDLS, CDR2 YYNGEE. Trimming cost V 7 bases and J 7 bases, with 18 bases left between them. The chain's CDR3 is CASGPGELRNSPLHF. Written as DNA, the CDR3 is TGTGCCAGCGGCCCAGGGGAGTTGAGGAATTCACCCCTCCACTTT.

The rearrangement uses TRBV27 and TRBJ1-1; 8 nucleotides agree with TRBD1. Germline loops: CDR1 MNHEY, CDR2 SMNVEV (reference sequence). The CDR3 runs to 12 residues. Trimming removed 5 bases from V and 11 bases from J; junction bases left unmatched: 7. The CDR3 DNA sequence: TGTGCCAGCAGTCCACGGACAGGGTGGGCTTTCTTT. Protein: CASSPRTGWAFF.

V gene TRBV4-3 combines with J gene TRBJ2-1; possible D gene TRBD2, 6 bases. This CDR3 spans 20 amino acids. The germline V gene has CDR1 LGHNA and CDR2 YSLEER. V was pared by 0 bases and J by 4 bases, with 25 bases between. The DNA of the CDR3 is TGCGCCAGCAGCCAAGATTTGGAGGGAGGAGGGCGAAGGGGATACAATGAGCAGTTCTTC. This encodes CASSQDLEGGGRRGYNEQFF.

Only one count was recorded for this clone. The chain employs TRBV7-2 and TRBJ1-2, with 7 bases matching TRBD1. V was clipped by 3 bases and J by 4 bases; unmatched bases: 8. Germline CDR1 and CDR2: SGHTA and FQGNSA. The CDR3 is 15 residues long. The CDR3 is CASSFSGGSSYGYTF. The CDR3 DNA reads TGTGCCAGCAGCTTTTCAGGGGGTTCTAGCTATGGCTACACCTTC. The variable domain in full, completed from reference TRBV7-2 and TRBJ1-2, reads GAGVSQSPSNKVTEKGKDVELRCDPISGHTALYWYRQSLGQGLEFLIYFQGNSAPDKSGLPSDRFSAERTGGSVSTLTIQRTQQEDSAVYLCASSFSGGSSYGYTFGSGTRLTVV.

The rearrangement joins TRBV2 to TRBJ2-1; 8 nucleotides match TRBD1. The CDR3 consists of 13 residues. V lost 3 bases, J lost 12 bases, and 7 bases stayed unmatched. Per germline, CDR1 SNHLY and CDR2 FYNNEI. The CDR3: CASSDGTGGRQFF. DNA of the CDR3: TGTGCCAGCAGTGACGGAACAGGGGGGAGGCAGTTCTTC.

This sequence joins TRBV19 and TRBJ1-1; no firm D call. The V and J ends lost 3 bases and 1 base respectively, with 9 bases between them. This CDR3 contains 14 residues. Germline-derived CDR1 and CDR2 are LNHDA and SQIVND (reference sequence). The DNA of the CDR3 is TGTGCCAGTAGTATTGGGCAGAAGAACACTGAAGCTTTCTTT. Residues: CASSIGQKNTEAFF.

The chain joins TRBV19 to TRBJ2-7, with TRBD2 matching 10 bases. Germline V lookup: CDR1 LNHDA, CDR2 SQIVND (reference sequence). There are 14 residues in the CDR3. Trimming removed 6 bases from V and 6 bases from J; junction bases left unmatched: 8. CDR3 coding DNA: TGTGCCAGTAGCCACCCCGGGACTAGCGTCGAGCAGTACTTC. Its protein product is CASSHPGTSVEQYF. The variable domain in full, completed from reference TRBV19 and TRBJ2-7, reads DGGITQSPKYLFRKEGQNVTLSCEQNLNHDAMYWYRQDPGQGLRLIYYSQIVNDFQKGDIAEGYSVSREKKESFPLTVTSAQKNPTAFYLCASSHPGTSVEQYFGPGTRLTVT.

The chain links TRBV5-6 to TRBJ2-5; D ambiguous. V lost 4 bases and J lost 4, with 14 bases in between. Germline CDR1 reads SGHDT; CDR2 reads YYEEEE. This CDR3 is built from 14 residues. CDR3 coding DNA: TGTGCCAGCAGCCCCCTCAGTCCCTCAGAGACCCAGTACTTC. Its translation is CASSPLSPSETQYF.

The V gene is TRBV10-3, the J gene TRBJ1-2; D is perhaps TRBD1 (5 bases). The germline V and J ends were trimmed by 0 bases and 5 bases, with 10 bases remaining between them. This CDR3 spans 14 amino acids. Germline assignment: CDR1 ENHRY and CDR2 SYGVKD. CDR3 residues: CAISESISGYGYTF. DNA for the CDR3: TGTGCCATCAGTGAGTCGATTTCAGGGTATGGCTACACCTTC.

The chain carries TRBV7-7 and TRBJ2-1; 7 bases map to TRBD2. This CDR3 is built from 16 residues. V was clipped by 5 bases and J by 0 bases; unmatched bases: 7. Germline loops: CDR1 SSHAT, CDR2 FNYEAQ (reference sequence). The CDR3 loop is CASSPNSGGSYNEQFF. The DNA for the CDR3 is TGTGCCAGCAGCCCGAACTCGGGGGGCTCCTACAATGAGCAGTTCTTC. Full variable domain (rest looked up from reference TRBV7-7 and TRBJ2-1): GAGVSQSPRYKVTKRGQDVTLRCDPISSHATLYWYQQALGQGPEFLTYFNYEAQPDKSGLPSDRFSAERPEGSISTLTIQRTEQRDSAMYRCASSPNSGGSYNEQFFGPGTRLTVL.

Sample share makes this clone medium-sized (0.01 to 0.1%). V and J are TRBV9 and TRBJ1-1, with D hard to call. The CDR3 consists of 14 residues. V lost 6 bases and J 2 bases, leaving 14 bases between the germline ends. Germline CDR1 reads SGDLS; CDR2 reads YYNGEE. The CDR3 sequence: CASTVSTSNTEAFF. CDR3 coding DNA: TGTGCCAGCACCGTCTCAACTTCCAACACTGAAGCTTTCTTT.

CDR3 coding DNA: TGTGCCAGCAAGCTTAAGTGGGAGCAAAACTACGAGCAGTACTTC. Translation gives CASKLKWEQNYEQYF. V is TRBV6-5 and J is TRBJ2-7; D perhaps matches TRBD2 (5 bases). The ends were cut back, 7 bases at V and 3 bases at J, with 19 bases in the middle. CDR3 length: 15 amino acids. CDR1 and CDR2 from the germline V gene are MNHEY and SVGAGI.

The V gene is TRBV4-2, the J gene TRBJ2-3, with D possibly TRBD2 on 5 matching bases. Germline lookup yields CDR1 LGHNA and CDR2 YNFKEQ. The CDR3 has 13 residues. Trimming cost V 3 bases and J 5 bases, with 9 bases left between them. CDR3 nucleotides: TGTGCCAGCAGCCATCCCGGGGAAGATACGCAGTATTTT. It codes for CASSHPGEDTQYF.

The J gene is TRBJ1-4, the V gene TRBV5-4; 7 bases map to TRBD1. In germline, CDR1 is SGHNT, CDR2 YYREEE (reference sequence). V was pared by 2 bases and J by 5 bases, with 9 bases of the junction left unmatched. CDR3 length: 16 amino acids. The CDR3 sequence: CASSLRQGGSNEKLFF. The CDR3 DNA is TGTGCCAGCAGCTTACGACAGGGCGGCTCAAATGAAAAACTGTTTTTT.

This clone was seen a handful of times. The V call is TRBV2, the J call TRBJ2-7; possibly TRBD2 for D (6 bases). Per the germline V gene, CDR1 is SNHLY and CDR2 is FYNNEI. The length of the CDR3 is 13 residues. V lost 7 bases, J lost 6 bases, and 16 bases lay in between. CDR3 DNA: TGTGCCAGCAAGTTGGAGACTAGAGGCGAGCAGTACTTC. It is translated as CASKLETRGEQYF. The entire variable domain, with the rest obtained from reference TRBV2 and TRBJ2-7, is as follows: EPEVTQTPSHQVTQMGQEVILRCVPISNHLYFYWYRQILGQKVEFLVSFYNNEISEKSEIFDDQFSVERPDGSNFTLKIRSTKLEDSAMYFCASKLETRGEQYFGPGTRLTVT.

The V gene is TRBV6-1, the J gene TRBJ1-1, with TRBD1 as a possible D gene (5 bases). Germline loops: CDR1 MNHNS, CDR2 SASEGT. Between the trimmed V and J ends, which lost 2 bases and 3 bases, there was a span of 16 bases. The CDR3 loop spans 16 amino acids. The CDR3 DNA is TGTGCCAGCAGTGAAATCGGGGGATTTAGTTACACTGAAGCTTTCTTT. This codes for CASSEIGGFSYTEAFF.

With regard to this clone: The identical CDR3 is also encoded by other nucleotide sequences in the sample. The chain is built from TRBV7-2 and TRBJ2-7, with 7 bases fitting TRBD2. Looked up from germline, CDR1 is SGHTA and CDR2 is FQGNSA. J was trimmed by 7 bases and V by 5 bases; bases with no gene match: 8. The CDR3 runs 13 residues. The CDR3 DNA reads TGTGCCAGCAGCCCCCCGGGGGGTCGGGAGCAGTACTTC. Amino acid sequence: CASSPPGGREQYF.

This clone was seen more than once but under ten times. The J gene is TRBJ2-7, the V gene TRBV6-2 or TRBV6-3; 14 bases align to TRBD2. Germline V lookup: CDR1 MNHEY, CDR2 SVGEGT. With 1 base clipped from V and 5 bases from J, the junction kept 10 bases outside the gene matches. This CDR3 is 18 amino acids long. CDR3 amino acids: CASSYLRTSGRNTHEQYF. The CDR3 coding sequence is TGTGCCAGCAGTTACTTGAGGACTAGCGGGAGGAATACCCACGAGCAGTACTTC.

The V and J genes are TRBV5-4 and TRBJ2-1; 7 bases are a match to TRBD2. The ends lost 1 base at V and 4 bases at J; junction bases unmatched: 5. Per germline, CDR1 SGHNT and CDR2 YYREEE (reference sequence). The CDR3 loop spans 15 amino acids. DNA of the CDR3: TGTGCCAGCAGCTTGCCGGGGACTAATTACAATGAGCAGTTCTTC. Its translation: CASSLPGTNYNEQFF.

The J gene is TRBJ2-3, the V gene TRBV7-7; D might be TRBD1 (5 bases). The germline CDR1 and CDR2 sequences are SSHAT and FNYEAQ (reference sequence). Trimming removed 5 bases from V and 1 base from J, with 13 bases in between. CDR3 length: 15 residues. The CDR3 bases are TGTGCCAGCAGCCTAAGGCAAGGGGGCACAGATACGCAGTATTTT. Translation: CASSLRQGGTDTQYF.

The rearrangement uses TRBV19 and TRBJ2-3; the match to TRBD1 covers 9 bases. Germline CDR1 LNHDA, CDR2 SQIVND (reference sequence). The CDR3 loop spans 13 amino acids. V lost 7 bases and J lost 6; bases outside the gene matches: 5. The CDR3 protein is CASTQGARDTQYF. The CDR3 region has the DNA TGTGCCAGTACACAGGGGGCGAGGGATACGCAGTATTTT.

The chain combines TRBV2 with TRBJ2-3, with a tentative D call TRBD2 (5 bases). CDR1 is SNHLY and CDR2 is FYNNEI in the germline V gene. V was shortened by 1 base and J by 2 bases, with 10 bases between the two germline ends. The CDR3 is made up of 15 amino acids. CDR3 DNA sequence: TGTGCCAGCAGTGAAGTGGGGAGCCCCACAGATACGCAGTATTTT. It specifies CASSEVGSPTDTQYF.

V usage is TRBV29-1 and J usage is TRBJ1-1; 7 nucleotides line up with TRBD1. The CDR3 is 14 residues long. Germline V CDR1 and CDR2: SQVTM, ANQGSEA. V was pared by 7 bases and J by 1 base, with 9 bases of the junction left unmatched. The CDR3 protein is CSAGLTGENTEAFF. The DNA of the CDR3 is TGCAGCGCCGGGTTAACAGGGGAGAACACTGAAGCTTTCTTT.

About this clone itself: A read error may account for a junction end that differs from germline. This rearrangement joins TRBV6-2 or TRBV6-3 to TRBJ2-1; 9 bases are a match to TRBD1. CDR1 and CDR2 (germline): MNHEY, SVGEGT. The CDR3 has 13 amino acids. The CDR3 spells CASSYYTGGAIIF. CDR3 coding DNA: TGTGCCAGCAGTTACTATACAGGGGGCGCAATTATCTTC.

This chain joins TRBV3-1 (or the pseudogene TRBV3-2) and TRBJ2-7, with a tentative D call TRBD2 (6 bases). The CDR3 covers 14 residues. Trimming shortened V by 3 bases and J by 0 bases, and 9 bases separated the two germline ends. CDR1 is LGHDT, CDR2 YNNKEL, per germline (reference sequence). In DNA, the CDR3 is TGTGCCAGCAGCCAGGCCGGGAGCTCCTACGAGCAGTACTTC. It encodes CASSQAGSSYEQYF.

This clone showed up just a few times. The chain couples TRBV28 to TRBJ1-2, with 7 bases matching TRBD1. Losses at the gene ends were 1 base for V and 4 bases for J; bases not matched to a gene: 6. The CDR3 covers 15 residues. CDR1 and CDR2 from the germline V gene are MDHEN and SYDVKM. The DNA for the CDR3 is TGTGCCAGCAGTTTATTTGGGACAGCGACCTATGGCTACACCTTC. This sequence encodes CASSLFGTATYGYTF.

The rearrangement uses TRBV11-3 and TRBJ2-7; TRBD2 matches at 9 bases. Germline V gene lookup returns CDR1 SGHNT and CDR2 YENEEA. The CDR3 contains 15 residues. V shed 5 bases and J 3 bases; nucleotides not matched to a gene: 8. The CDR3 region has the DNA TGTGCCAGCAGCCATCTCCCAGCGGGAGGCTACGAGCAGTACTTC. Its translation: CASSHLPAGGYEQYF.

The genes are TRBV3-1 (or the pseudogene TRBV3-2) and TRBJ2-3, with a possible D match to TRBD1 (6 bases). The CDR3 covers 13 residues. Germline V gives CDR1 LGHDT, CDR2 YNNKEL (reference sequence). Trimming stripped 4 bases from V and 1 base from J, with 6 bases between. Here the CDR3 DNA reads TGTGCCAGCAGCCGACAGGGCACAGATACGCAGTATTTT. Translating gives CASSRQGTDTQYF.

This clone was recorded only once. The chain has TRBV19 and TRBJ2-2; possibly TRBD1 for D (6 bases). Between the trimmed V and J ends, which lost 1 base and 4 bases, there was a span of 13 bases. The V gene's germline CDR1 is LNHDA and CDR2 SQIVND (reference sequence). CDR3 size: 16 residues. CDR3 sequence: CASSIGTGMSTGELFF. The CDR3 nucleotides read TGTGCCAGTAGTATAGGTACAGGGATGAGCACCGGGGAGCTGTTTTTT.